Here is one TCR beta chain with its context. V shed 1 base and J shed 0 bases, with 16 bases lying between them. The germline V gene encodes CDR1 LNHDA and CDR2 SQIVND (reference sequence). This CDR3 comprises 18 residues. As handled by the study authors: Using reference gene primer amplification, nucleated cell counts were estimated. Measured with immunoSEQ multiplex PCR; TCRdb has only the in-frame clones, and not every one. V, J and clone size were drawn from that table, and D and trimming were deduced from the DNA. The sample yields roughly 170,000 clones, 70% to 85% seen once. This specimen comes from a study of blood T cell repertoires in COVID-19. Study at large: Sites in the United States, Italy and Spain provided acute and convalescent COVID-19 samples. The analysed material was cDNA or gDNA that came from T cells, B-cell-depleted T cells, or PBMCs.

The sequenced sample was peripheral blood. J is TRBJ1-5 and V is TRBV19; weak D call: TRBD1 (5 bases). The TCR was taken from a human donor in a cohort sampled during active COVID-19. The CDR3 DNA reads TGTGCCAGTAGTATAGGCCGGGGGGAACAGAGTAGCAATCAGCCCCAGCATTTT. This sequence encodes CASSIGRGEQSSNQPQHF.